This T cell receptor beta chain emerged from a study of shared clonotypes between healthy human individuals. Using immunoSEQ multiplex PCR, the repertoire was profiled, and TCRdb retains in-frame clones only, with some absent. The table has some 2.4 million clones, 80% to 95% seen once; the top ten hold about 0.39%. Participating donors were healthy, HIV-negative adults free of recent acute infections or vaccinations. The germline gives CDR1 SGHRS, CDR2 YFSETQ. The V gene end was trimmed by 4 bases and the J gene end by 0 bases; junction bases not matched to a gene: 5. CDR3 length: 15 amino acids. This chain connects TRBV5-1 to TRBJ1-1; 8 bases are a match to TRBD1. This receptor was identified in a man aged 18 to 30 in good health. Some clones in this sample may be carry-over from other donors' samples. Source material: naive CD4+ T cells from PBMCs. Noted subset: CD45RA+ positively selected. The CDR3 here is CASSRTGSLNTEAFF. CDR3 DNA: TGCGCCAGCAGCAGGACAGGGAGTCTGAACACTGAAGCTTTCTTT. Full variable domain (missing parts from reference TRBV5-1 and TRBJ1-1): KAGVTQTPRYLIKTRGQQVTLSCSPISGHRSVSWYQQTPGQGLQFLFEYFSETQRNKGNFPGRFSGRQFSNSRSEMNVSTLELGDSALYLCASSRTGSLNTEAFFGQGTRLTVV.